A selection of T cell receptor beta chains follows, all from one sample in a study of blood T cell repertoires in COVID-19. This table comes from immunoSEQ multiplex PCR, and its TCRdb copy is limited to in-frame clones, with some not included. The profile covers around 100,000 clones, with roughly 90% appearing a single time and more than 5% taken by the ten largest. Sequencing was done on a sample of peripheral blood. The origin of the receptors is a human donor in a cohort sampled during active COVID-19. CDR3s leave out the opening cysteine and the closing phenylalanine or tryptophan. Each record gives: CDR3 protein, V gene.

cdr3_aa: ASRTGTGGTDTQY
v_call: TRBV5-1

cdr3_aa: ASSPLPGGSPYNEQF
v_call: TRBV27

cdr3_aa: ASSQLDFTDTQY
v_call: TRBV3-1/TRBV3-2

cdr3_aa: ASSLAGQGLVPGELF
v_call: TRBV5-4

cdr3_aa: ASSENSGSQETQY
v_call: TRBV6-4

cdr3_aa: ASSISLAEYNEQF
v_call: TRBV19

cdr3_aa: ASSYSTGGHEKLF
v_call: TRBV6-6

cdr3_aa: ASSLSWASYEQY
v_call: TRBV7-6

cdr3_aa: ASSLGQGAGGELF
v_call: TRBV27

cdr3_aa: AISEPGTGLYEQY
v_call: TRBV10-3

cdr3_aa: ASSPGGAVPSYNEQF
v_call: TRBV9

cdr3_aa: ASSFGTAHNTEAF
v_call: TRBV5-6

cdr3_aa: ASSEGQVSVRNNQPQH
v_call: TRBV28

cdr3_aa: ASSTRGYEQY
v_call: TRBV5-1

cdr3_aa: ASLGLAGDNEQF
v_call: TRBV27

cdr3_aa: ASSYSKGPNEQF
v_call: TRBV6-5

cdr3_aa: ASTTRQGGSHNEQF
v_call: TRBV28

cdr3_aa: ASSRGLAEGEQF
v_call: TRBV7-3

cdr3_aa: ASSPGRRNNSPLH
v_call: TRBV27

cdr3_aa: ASSSPYSVGDGYT
v_call: TRBV28